This entry lists 23 T cell receptor beta chains sequenced from one sample in a study of T cell clonality in common variable immunodeficiency (dated by TCRdb to about 2015). The protocol used for the library was the immunoSEQ multiplex PCR assay. TCRdb re-hosts the immuneACCESS table, in-frame sequences only. Its copies lack some clones; in the studies checked, an unresolved V gene accounts for under half of them, and the cause for the rest is not known. The table for this sample lists roughly 79,000 clones, none of them counted only once. The biggest ten clones account for around 0.82% of the sample. Sequencing input: peripheral blood mononuclear cells. The source is a person aged 18 to 75 in good health.

This clone was recorded at least ten times. From the germline J gene comes the end of the CDR3, since the read stops 3 residues before it. J is TRBJ2-5 and V is TRBV12-3 or TRBV12-4, with 9 bases fitting TRBD1. The length of the CDR3 is 15 residues. V dropped 3 bases and J dropped 1; count of bases not matched to a gene: 3. Partial CDR3 DNA: TGTGCCAGCAGTTTTGGACAGGGGTTCCAAGAGACC. Its protein product is CASSFGQGFQET. In full, the CDR3 is CASSFGQGFQETQYF.

In its sample, this clone was seen many times. This chain's CDR3 is CSASSRLRTNEKLFF. The part of the CDR3 DNA that was read is TGCAGTGCTAGTTCCAGGTTGAGGACTAATGAAAAA. The rearrangement joins TRBV20-1 to TRBJ1-4, with D uncertain. Read coverage stops 3 residues before the CDR3 terminus; the germline J gene supplies the remainder. Trimming removed 3 bases from V and 2 bases from J, with 13 bases in between. Germline V lookup: CDR1 DFQATT, CDR2 SNEGSKA (reference sequence). The CDR3 spans 15 residues.

This clone was observed many times. The observed sequence ends 3 residues before the CDR3 terminus, with the missing tail filled in from the germline J gene. This chain uses TRBV7-6 with TRBJ2-3; tentative D call: TRBD1 (5 bases). This CDR3 is 14 amino acids long. CDR1 is SGHVS and CDR2 is FNYEAQ in the germline V gene. The V gene lost 5 bases and the J gene lost 1 base, with 10 bases spanning the gap. The sequenced CDR3 bases are TGTGCCAGCAGCCCTGCCAGGGGCACAGATACG. Its protein product is CASSPARGTDT. The entire CDR3 reads CASSPARGTDTQYF. Supplemented by reference TRBV7-6 and TRBJ2-3, the full variable domain reads GAGVSQSPRYKVTKRGQDVALRCDPISGHVSLYWYRQALGQGPEFLTYFNYEAQQDKSGLPNDRFSAERPEGSISTLTIQRTEQRDSAMYRCASSPARGTDTQYFGPGTRLTVL.

This clone occurred many times. Read data end 3 residues before the CDR3 end; the end is taken from the germline J gene. This chain uses TRBV29-1 with TRBJ1-1; maybe TRBD1 (6 bases). Trimming left V 6 bases short and J 0 bases short, with 11 bases between. CDR3 length equals 13 residues. From germline, CDR1 is SQVTM and CDR2 ANQGSEA. The CDR3 bases that were read are TGCAGCGTCTCTGGGACACTGAACACTGAA. Protein: CSVSGTLNTE. The full CDR3 is CSVSGTLNTEAFF.

This clone has at least ten counts. The missing CDR3 end, 3 residues past where the read stops, is filled in from the germline J gene. V and J are TRBV11-3 and TRBJ2-7, with a tentative D call TRBD1 (6 bases). The V end was cut by 5 bases, the J end by 2 bases, with 16 bases between. CDR1 SGHNT and CDR2 YENEEA come from the germline V gene. This CDR3 comprises 15 residues. The CDR3 DNA, read in part, is TGTGCCAGCAGCAACCGGGACACGGTCCCCTACGAG. Its protein product is CASSNRDTVPYE. The complete CDR3 protein is CASSNRDTVPYEQYF.

This clone was seen many times. Read data end 3 residues before the CDR3 end; the end is taken from the germline J gene. This sequence joins TRBV5-4 and TRBJ1-2, with 8 bases aligning to TRBD1. The CDR3 is 15 residues long. Losses at the gene ends were 4 bases for V and 1 base for J; bases not matched to a gene: 6. The germline CDR1 and CDR2 sequences are SGHNT and YYREEE (reference sequence). The sequenced CDR3 bases are TGTGCCAGCAGCGAACGCAGGGGGCGTAACTATGGC. This translates into CASSERRGRNYG. The CDR3 in full is CASSERRGRNYGYTF.

This clone was counted many times. The covered CDR3 bases are TGCAGTGCCAGCGCCTTGAGGAACTATGGC. It codes for CSASALRNYG. The whole CDR3 protein reads CSASALRNYGYTF. The chain employs TRBV20-1 and TRBJ1-2, with unresolved D. The read terminates 3 residues ahead of where the CDR3 ends, so the germline J gene completes it. Germline-derived CDR1 and CDR2 are DFQATT and SNEGSKA (reference sequence). V lost 6 bases and J lost 2, with 13 bases in between. CDR3 length: 13 amino acids.

This clone was detected ten times or more. The read terminates 3 residues ahead of where the CDR3 ends, so the germline J gene completes it. This chain uses TRBV7-9 with TRBJ2-6, with unresolved D. The length of the CDR3 is 12 residues. Looked up from germline, CDR1 is SEHNR and CDR2 is FQNEAQ (reference sequence). V shed 8 bases and J shed 0 bases, with 2 bases lying between them. CDR3 bases read: TGTGCCAGCCTCTCTGGGGCCAACGTC. It encodes CASLSGANV. The whole CDR3 sequence reads CASLSGANVLTF.

By frequency in the sample, this clone is medium-sized (0.01 to 0.1%). The CDR3 end is not reached by the read, which stops 3 residues before it; the germline J gene fills it in. The chain has TRBV4-2 and TRBJ2-3; TRBD2 agrees at 16 bases. The V gene's germline CDR1 is LGHNA and CDR2 YNFKEQ. With 2 bases clipped from V and 2 bases from J, the junction kept 7 bases outside the gene matches. The CDR3 has 19 amino acids. The CDR3 sequence: CASSQRPGLAGGNTDTQYF. The part of the CDR3 DNA that was read is TGTGCCAGCAGCCAAAGACCGGGACTAGCGGGAGGGAACACAGATACG.

This clone was seen repeatedly, ten times or more. The CDR3 is cut off 3 residues early in the read; its end comes from the germline J gene. The chain joins TRBV6-2 or TRBV6-3 to TRBJ1-2, with D perhaps matching TRBD1 (6 bases). Germline lookup yields CDR1 MNHEY and CDR2 SVGEGT. The CDR3 totals 16 residues. V was clipped by 1 base and J by 5 bases, with 17 bases between them. Here the CDR3 reads CASSYFGAGDKYGYTF. The CDR3 bases that were read are TGTGCCAGCAGTTACTTCGGGGCAGGGGATAAGTATGGC.

This clone was detected ten times or more. With the read ending 3 residues before the CDR3 end, the germline J gene is used to fill in that end. V usage is TRBV6-2 or TRBV6-3 and J usage is TRBJ2-5; D is perhaps TRBD1 (6 bases). V was trimmed by 7 bases and J by 3 bases, leaving 9 bases between them. The V gene's germline CDR1 is MNHEY and CDR2 SVGEGT. The CDR3 has 12 amino acids. CDR3 residues: CASTDSEETQYF. Incomplete CDR3 DNA: TGTGCCAGCACGGACAGCGAAGAGACC.

This clone was counted only a few times. With a much larger clone just one base away, this may be a read error. Coverage ceases 3 residues before the CDR3 finishes, and the germline J gene fills in the end. Other DNA sequences of this sample code for an identical CDR3. This rearrangement joins TRBV20-1 to TRBJ2-1; 12 bases are shared with TRBD2. CDR1 DFQATT and CDR2 SNEGSKA come from the germline V gene (reference sequence). The CDR3 spans 14 residues. V shed 6 bases and J 9 bases; nucleotides not matched to a gene: 9. CDR3 protein: CSAEASGRASEQFF. The CDR3 bases that were read are TGCAGTGCGGAAGCTAGCGGGAGGGCGAGTGAG.

This clone has ten or more counts. The read ends 3 residues early relative to the CDR3; the germline J gene fills the gap. The chain combines TRBV6-2 or TRBV6-3 with TRBJ2-6, with a weak D call TRBD1 (6 bases). The CDR3 covers 14 residues. Between the trimmed V and J ends, which lost 8 bases and 2 bases, there was a span of 10 bases. Looked up from germline, CDR1 is MNHEY and CDR2 is SVGEGT. CDR3 DNA (partial): TGTGCCAGCCGTGGGACAACTGGGGCCAACGTC. Translating it yields CASRGTTGANV. The complete CDR3 reads CASRGTTGANVLTF.

This clone occurred a few times. The CDR3 end falls 3 residues outside the read, so it is completed with the germline J gene. V gene TRBV19 combines with J gene TRBJ1-4, with D uncertain. Germline CDR1 LNHDA, CDR2 SQIVND (reference sequence). There are 13 residues in the CDR3. The CDR3 bases that were read are TGTGCCAGTTCGACGTCGCGGAATTCACCA. Translation: CASSTSRNSP. The whole CDR3 is CASSTSRNSPLFF.

This clone was counted ten times or more. Read data end 3 residues before the CDR3 end; the end is taken from the germline J gene. V is TRBV7-2 and J is TRBJ1-2; 9 bases align to TRBD1. V lost 5 bases, J lost 6 bases, and 7 bases stayed unmatched. Germline-derived CDR1 and CDR2 are SGHTA and FQGNSA. This CDR3 is 14 amino acids long. The sequenced part of the CDR3 DNA is TGTGCCAGCAGCGTTAACAGGGGGCTGGATGGC. Protein product: CASSVNRGLDG. The complete CDR3 sequence is CASSVNRGLDGYTF.

This clone was detected many times. The CDR3 goes on 3 residues after the read ends, and that part is filled in from the germline J gene. The V and J genes are TRBV7-9 and TRBJ2-7, with a weak D call TRBD1 (6 bases). The CDR3 has 15 residues. Trimming stripped 5 bases from V and 3 bases from J, with 17 bases between. The germline CDR1 and CDR2 sequences are SEHNR and FQNEAQ (reference sequence). The sequenced CDR3 bases are TGTGCCAGCAGCCCAGGGGCGACAGTGGACTACGAG. Protein: CASSPGATVDYE. The full-length CDR3 reads as CASSPGATVDYEQYF.

Regarding this clone: Relative to the germline gene, one junction end is altered; a read error may explain this. Coverage ceases 3 residues before the CDR3 finishes, and the germline J gene fills in the end. The chain is built from TRBV7-3 and TRBJ1-3, with a possible D match to TRBD1 (5 bases). Germline CDR1 reads SGHTA; CDR2 reads FQGTGA. This CDR3 contains 20 residues. CDR3 DNA (partial): TGTGCCAGCAGCCTAACTTATTTGGGAGCGGGGCCGAGCCCCGTAAACACC. This translates into CASSLTYLGAGPSPVNT. The whole CDR3 region reads CASSLTYLGAGPSPVNTIYF.

This clone was detected ten times or more. The CDR3 end falls 3 residues outside the read, so it is completed with the germline J gene. This chain uses TRBV6-2 or TRBV6-3 with TRBJ2-6; maybe TRBD1 (6 bases). Looked up from germline, CDR1 is MNHEY and CDR2 is SVGEGT. The ends were cut back, 6 bases at V and 4 bases at J, with 19 bases in the middle. This CDR3 region has 17 residues. CDR3 sequence reads: CASSYSPTGPGANVLTF. The CDR3 bases that were read are TGTGCCAGCAGCTATAGTCCAACAGGGCCCGGGGCCAACGTC.

This clone was counted at least ten times. The CDR3 is cut off 3 residues early in the read; its end comes from the germline J gene. This chain links TRBV19 with TRBJ2-6, with a weak D call TRBD1 (5 bases). Germline CDR1 and CDR2: LNHDA and SQIVND (reference sequence). CDR3 length: 15 amino acids. V was cut by 7 bases and J by 0 bases, with 10 bases left in between. Partial CDR3 DNA: TGTGCCAGTACTCAGGACACCTCTGGGGCCAACGTC. The encoded protein is CASTQDTSGANV. Given in full, the CDR3 is CASTQDTSGANVLTF.

There are many counts of this clone. The read gets to within 3 residues of the CDR3 end, and the germline J gene fills in the rest. The genes are TRBV24-1 and TRBJ2-2, with 7 bases identical to TRBD1. This CDR3 has 14 residues. V gave up 8 bases and J gave up 1 base; unmatched junction bases: 3. Germline-derived CDR1 and CDR2 are KGHDR and SFDVKD. The CDR3 DNA, read in part, is TGTGCCACCATGGACAGGAAGAACACCGGGGAG. It translates to CATMDRKNTGE. In full, the CDR3 reads CATMDRKNTGELFF.

This clone was seen repeatedly, ten times or more. Read coverage stops 3 residues before the CDR3 terminus; the germline J gene supplies the remainder. The chain has TRBV7-6 and TRBJ2-7; 7 nucleotides align to TRBD1. CDR1 is SGHVS and CDR2 is FNYEAQ in the germline V gene. The CDR3 has 14 amino acids. Trimming at V came to 5 bases and at J to 6 bases, leaving 10 bases not matched to a gene. CDR3 region: CASSPRQGRAEQYF. The CDR3 bases that were read are TGTGCCAGCAGCCCCCGACAGGGTCGGGCCGAG.

This clone was counted at least ten times. The read falls 3 residues short of the CDR3 end, and the missing part is taken from the germline J gene. The rearrangement uses TRBV20-1 and TRBJ2-1, with 8 bases aligning to TRBD1. This CDR3 region has 13 residues. Per germline, CDR1 DFQATT and CDR2 SNEGSKA (reference sequence). Unmatched junction bases numbered 2, after V lost 1 base and J lost 6 bases. The CDR3 sequence is CSARGGTGNEQFF. CDR3 bases read: TGCAGTGCTAGAGGAGGGACAGGCAATGAG.

This clone was seen ten or more times. Read data end 3 residues before the CDR3 end; the end is taken from the germline J gene. This chain connects TRBV7-2 to TRBJ2-5; D perhaps matches TRBD2 (5 bases). Trimming left V 3 bases short and J 2 bases short, with 13 bases between. This CDR3 is built from 15 residues. Germline V gene data show CDR1 as SGHTA and CDR2 as FQGNSA. The CDR3 is CASSFQGLTQETQYF. The sequenced CDR3 bases are TGTGCCAGCAGCTTCCAAGGACTTACTCAAGAGACC.